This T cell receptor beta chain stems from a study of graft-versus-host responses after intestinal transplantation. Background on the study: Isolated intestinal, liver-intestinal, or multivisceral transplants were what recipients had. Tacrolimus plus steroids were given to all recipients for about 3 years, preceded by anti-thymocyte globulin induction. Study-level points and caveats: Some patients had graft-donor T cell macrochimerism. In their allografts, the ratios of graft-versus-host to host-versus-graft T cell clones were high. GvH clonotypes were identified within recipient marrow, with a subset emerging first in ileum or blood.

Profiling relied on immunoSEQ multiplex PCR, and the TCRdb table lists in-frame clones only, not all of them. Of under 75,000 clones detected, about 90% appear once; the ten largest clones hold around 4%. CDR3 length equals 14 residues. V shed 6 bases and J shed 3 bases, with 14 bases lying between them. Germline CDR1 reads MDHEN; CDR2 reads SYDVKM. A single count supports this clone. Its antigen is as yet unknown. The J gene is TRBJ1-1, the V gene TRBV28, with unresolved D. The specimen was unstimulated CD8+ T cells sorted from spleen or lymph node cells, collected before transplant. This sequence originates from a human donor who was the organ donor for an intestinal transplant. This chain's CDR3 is CASSPLESDTEAFF. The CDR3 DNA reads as TGTGCCAGCAGCCCATTGGAGTCGGACACTGAAGCTTTCTTT.